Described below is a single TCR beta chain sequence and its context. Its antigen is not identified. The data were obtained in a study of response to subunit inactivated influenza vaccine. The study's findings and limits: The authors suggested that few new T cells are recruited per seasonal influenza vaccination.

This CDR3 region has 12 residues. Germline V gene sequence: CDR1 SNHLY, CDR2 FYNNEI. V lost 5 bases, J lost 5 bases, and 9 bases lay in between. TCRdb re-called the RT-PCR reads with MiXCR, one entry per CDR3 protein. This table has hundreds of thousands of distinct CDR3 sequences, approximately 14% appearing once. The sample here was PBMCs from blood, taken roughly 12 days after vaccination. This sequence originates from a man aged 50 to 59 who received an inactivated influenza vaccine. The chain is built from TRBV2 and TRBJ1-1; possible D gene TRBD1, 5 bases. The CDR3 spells CASSRGWTEAFF. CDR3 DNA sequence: TGTGCCAGCAGTCGGGGGTGGACTGAAGCTTTCTTT.